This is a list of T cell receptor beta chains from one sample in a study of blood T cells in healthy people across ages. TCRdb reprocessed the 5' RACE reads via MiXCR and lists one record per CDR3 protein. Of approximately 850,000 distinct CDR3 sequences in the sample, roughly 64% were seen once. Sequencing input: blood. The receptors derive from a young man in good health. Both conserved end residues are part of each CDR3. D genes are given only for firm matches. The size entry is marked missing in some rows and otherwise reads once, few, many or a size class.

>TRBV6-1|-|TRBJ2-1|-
TGTGCCAGCATCTCGATACCTAAATGGGTGCCCGAGCAGTTCTTC
CASISIPKWVPEQFF
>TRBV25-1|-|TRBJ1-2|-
TGTGCCAGCAGTCAAGGGGCATCTAGGGGCTACACCTTC
CASSQGASRGYTF
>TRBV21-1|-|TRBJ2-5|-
TGTGCCAGCAGCAGCATTGTTCTGTGGGGATGGGAGACCCAGTACTTC
CASSSIVLWGWETQYF
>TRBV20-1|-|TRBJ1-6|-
TGCAGTGCTAGAGATCCGGGCAGGGGTTTTTATTCACCCCTCCACTTT
CSARDPGRGFYSPLHF
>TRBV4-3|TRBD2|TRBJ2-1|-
TGCGCCAGCAGCCAAGAGGCAAAGGGTCCGGGACTAGCGGGAGGGCCCGGTGAGCAGTTCTTC
CASSQEAKGPGLAGGPGEQFF
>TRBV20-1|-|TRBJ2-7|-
TGCAGTGCTAGACCGGACGGATTCTCCTACGAGCAGTACTTC
CSARPDGFSYEQYF
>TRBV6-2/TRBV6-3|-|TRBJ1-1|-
TGTGCCACCAAGGACGGTTCCACTGAAGCTTTCTTT
CATKDGSTEAFF
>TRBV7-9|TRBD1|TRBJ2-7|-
TGTGCCAGCAGCCACCAGGACAGGGGGCGCGAGCAGTACTTC
CASSHQDRGREQYF
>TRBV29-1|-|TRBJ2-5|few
TGCAGCGTTGAAATACTCCAAGAGACCCAGTACTTC
CSVEILQETQYF
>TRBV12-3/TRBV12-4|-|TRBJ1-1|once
TGTGCCGCCAGATCGTGGGGGACGAACACTGAAGCTTTCTTT
CAARSWGTNTEAFF
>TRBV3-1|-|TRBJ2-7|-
TGTGCCAGCAGCACCCCACAGGGATCTCACGAGCAGTACTTC
CASSTPQGSHEQYF
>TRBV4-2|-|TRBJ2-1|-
TGTGCCAGCAGCCAAGCCGACACGGGGGTTCAGTTCTTC
CASSQADTGVQFF
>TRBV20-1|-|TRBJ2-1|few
TGCAGTGCTAGGGCCCGGCGCCCTGGCAATGAGCAGTTCTTC
CSARARRPGNEQFF
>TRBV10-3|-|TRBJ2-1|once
TGTGCCATCAGTGAGTCGAACGGGGGTTACAATGAGCAGTTCTTC
CAISESNGGYNEQFF
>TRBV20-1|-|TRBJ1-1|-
TGCAGTGCTAGAGGCCCGACGGTGAGGAGCACTGAGGCTTTCTTT
CSARGPTVRSTEAFF
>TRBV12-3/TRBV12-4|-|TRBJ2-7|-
TGTGCCAGCAGTTTAGCCGCGGCAGTGGCGCAGTACTTC
CASSLAAAVAQYF
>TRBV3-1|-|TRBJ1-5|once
TGTGCCAGCAGCCCCAGGACAGCCTTGGGTAGCAATCAGCCCCAGCATTTT
CASSPRTALGSNQPQHF
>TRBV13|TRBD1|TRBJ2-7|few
TGTGCCAGCAGCTTAGCGCGGACAGGGAAGTACGAGCAGTACTTC
CASSLARTGKYEQYF
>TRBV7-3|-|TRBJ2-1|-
TGTGCCAGCAGCCCAACCACGGGGTTAGGTTCGGAGACCCAGTTCTTC
CASSPTTGLGSETQFF
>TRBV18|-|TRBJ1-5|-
TGTGCCAGCTCACCACCACTCGGGCAGAGCAATCAGCCCCAGCATTTT
CASSPPLGQSNQPQHF
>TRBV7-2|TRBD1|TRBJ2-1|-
TGTGCCAGCAGCCCAGGGGGTACGGAGACCCAGTTCTTC
CASSPGGTETQFF
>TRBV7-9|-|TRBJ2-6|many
TGTGCCAGCTCTTTGCGCGTCTCTGGGGCCAACGTCCTGACTTTC
CASSLRVSGANVLTF
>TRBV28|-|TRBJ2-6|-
TGTGCCAGCAGTACCAGGGGCCCCGGGGCCAACGTCCTGACTTTC
CASSTRGPGANVLTF
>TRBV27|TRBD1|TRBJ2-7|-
TGTGCCAGCAGCCCATCGGGACAGGGAGGCTACGAGCAGTACTTC
CASSPSGQGGYEQYF
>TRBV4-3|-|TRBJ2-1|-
TGCGCCAGCAGCCAAGATAGATACGGGATTGGATCCGATGAGCAGTTCTTC
CASSQDRYGIGSDEQFF
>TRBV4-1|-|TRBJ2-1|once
TGCGCCAGCAGCCAAGGGCGCAACCTCCGCAATGAGCAGTTCTTC
CASSQGRNLRNEQFF
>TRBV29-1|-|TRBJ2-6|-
TGCAGCGTTGCCCATTCGGGAGCTCTGGGGGCCAACGTCCTGACTTTC
CSVAHSGALGANVLTF
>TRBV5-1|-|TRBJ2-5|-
TGCGCCAGCACCTCCTCAGAGACCCAGTACTTC
CASTSSETQYF
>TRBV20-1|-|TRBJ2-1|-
TGCAGTGCCCCTCAGGGGCATGGGGAGCAGTTCTTC
CSAPQGHGEQFF
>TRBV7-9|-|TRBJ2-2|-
TGTGCCAGCAGCTTGGGGGGGCGTTCCGGGGAGCTGTTTTTT
CASSLGGRSGELFF
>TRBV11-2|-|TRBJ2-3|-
TGTGCCAGCAGCTCAGGGGTAGGGGTTCCAATAGGCACAGATACGCAGTATTTT
CASSSGVGVPIGTDTQYF
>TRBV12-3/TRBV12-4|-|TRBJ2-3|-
TGTGCCAGCAGTGGCAGAGGGGCCGGAGATACGGAATATTTT
CASSGRGAGDTEYF
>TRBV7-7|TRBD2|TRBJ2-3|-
TGTGCTGCGGGGGATAGCACAGATACGCAGTATTTT
CAAGDSTDTQYF
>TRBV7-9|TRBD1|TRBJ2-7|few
TGTGCCAGCAGCCCGACAGGGGGTACCTACGAGCAGTACTTC
CASSPTGGTYEQYF
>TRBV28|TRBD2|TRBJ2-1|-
TGTGCCAGCAGTTTCACATTAGCGGGGCCTGATAATGAGCAGTTCTTC
CASSFTLAGPDNEQFF
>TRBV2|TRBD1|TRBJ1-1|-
TGTGCCAGCGGGACAGGGTACACTGAAGCTTTCTTT
CASGTGYTEAFF
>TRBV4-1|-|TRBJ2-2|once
TGCGCCAGCAGCGTAGGGGGACTCCTCACCGGGGAGCTGTTTTTT
CASSVGGLLTGELFF
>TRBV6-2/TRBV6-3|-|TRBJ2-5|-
TGTGCCAGCAGTCCCCGTGAGGGCACCCGAGAGACCCAGTACTTC
CASSPREGTRETQYF
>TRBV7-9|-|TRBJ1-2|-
TGTGCCATCAGCCAATCCTCCAACTATGGCTACACCTTC
CAISQSSNYGYTF
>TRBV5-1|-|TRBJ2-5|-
TGCGCCAGCAGGTCCAATGATCAAGAGACCCAGTACTTC
CASRSNDQETQYF
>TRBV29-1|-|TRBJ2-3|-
TGCAGCGTTGTCTCGGCCGGTTTCACAGATACGCAGTATTTT
CSVVSAGFTDTQYF
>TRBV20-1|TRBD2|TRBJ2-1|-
TGCAGTGCTGAGACCCTAGCGGGCGAGCAGTTCTTC
CSAETLAGEQFF
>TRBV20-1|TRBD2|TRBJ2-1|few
TGCAGTGCTATTCTAGCGGGCAAATACAATGAGCAGTTCTTC
CSAILAGKYNEQFF
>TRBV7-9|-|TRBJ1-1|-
TGTGCCAGCAGCTTCGACATAACTTACACTGAAGCTTTCTTT
CASSFDITYTEAFF
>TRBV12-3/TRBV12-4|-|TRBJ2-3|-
TGTGCCAGCAGCAAAACTAGCTATACGCAGTATTTT
CASSKTSYTQYF
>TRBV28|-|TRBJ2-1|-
TGTGCCAGCAGGATCGGAGGGGTTGCCTACAATGAGCAGTTCTTC
CASRIGGVAYNEQFF
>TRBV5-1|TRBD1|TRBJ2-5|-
TGCGCCAGCAGGACAGGGGCTGGGGAGACCCAGTACTTC
CASRTGAGETQYF
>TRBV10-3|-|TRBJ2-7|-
TGTGCCATCGGGGCGGGGAGCCCGAATAAATACGAGCAGTACTTC
CAIGAGSPNKYEQYF
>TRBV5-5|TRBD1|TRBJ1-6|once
TGTGCCAGCAGCCCGGGACAGGGAGCCTATAATTCACCCCTCCACTTT
CASSPGQGAYNSPLHF
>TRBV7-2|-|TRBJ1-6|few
TGTGCCAGCAGCGAAAACTCGGTGAATAATTCACCCCTCCACTTT
CASSENSVNNSPLHF
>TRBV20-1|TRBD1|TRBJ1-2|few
TGCAGTGCTAGACTTATAGGACAGGGAATGATCGGGGGCTACACCTTC
CSARLIGQGMIGGYTF
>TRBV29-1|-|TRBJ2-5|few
TGCAGCGTTGAGACTTTTCGACGGCAAGAGACCCAGTACTTC
CSVETFRRQETQYF
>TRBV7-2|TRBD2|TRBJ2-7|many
TGTGCCAGCAGCTCGGGGGGGAGCTCCTACGAGCAGTACTTC
CASSSGGSSYEQYF
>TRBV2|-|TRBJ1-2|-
TGTGCCAGCAGTGAAGAAGGCAGGGGCTATGGCTACACCTTC
CASSEEGRGYGYTF
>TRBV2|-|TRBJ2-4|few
TGTGCCAGCCCTGAGCTAGCCAAAAACATTCAGTACTTC
CASPELAKNIQYF
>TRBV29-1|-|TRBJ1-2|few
TGCAGCGTTGACGGGGGGGGCGGTGCGCGTGGCTACACCTTC
CSVDGGGGARGYTF
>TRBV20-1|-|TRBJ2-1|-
TGCAGTGCTAGAGCCTTTCTGGGTTCTGAGCAGTTCTTC
CSARAFLGSEQFF
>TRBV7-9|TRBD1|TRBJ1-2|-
TGTGCCAGCAGCTTAGCGGAAGACAGGGACATCTATGGCTACACCTTC
CASSLAEDRDIYGYTF
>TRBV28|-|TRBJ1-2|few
TGTGCCAGCAGTTTAGTTCACAGGACCTATGGCTACACCTTC
CASSLVHRTYGYTF
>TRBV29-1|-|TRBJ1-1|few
TGCAGCGTTGGGAAGGGGGTCAGGGAGGCTTTCTTT
CSVGKGVREAFF